The rows below give T cell receptor beta chains drawn from one sample of a study of regulatory T cells in long-lasting Graves disease. A single record per CDR3 protein comes from TCRdb applying MiXCR to the multiplex PCR reads. Here the sample spans a few hundred thousand distinct CDR3 sequences, 16% being singletons. The same sample was also used in a study of T cells in Graves' hyperthyroidism and ophthalmopathy.

Here the sequenced sample was peripheral blood mononuclear cells (PBMCs), taken at new diagnosis, from a patient treated with antithyroid drugs. These TCRs come from a young woman with Graves disease. Each CDR3 is given with its conserved first and last residue. The D gene is left open where the match is weak. Some rows have no size entry. The others give once, few or many, or a class for an expanded clone.

D	size	V	J	CDR3	DNA
TRBD2	many	TRBV28	TRBJ2-3	CASSLGGRVGADTQYF	TGTGCCAGCAGTTTAGGTGGGAGGGTTGGTGCAGATACGCAGTATTTT
TRBD1	few	TRBV4-1	TRBJ2-1	CASSQDWTGHGDEQFF	TGCGCCAGCAGCCAAGATTGGACAGGGCATGGCGATGAGCAGTTCTTC
TRBD1	.	TRBV20-1	TRBJ1-6	CSATKDRGVHNSPLHF	TGCAGTGCTACCAAGGACAGGGGGGTCCATAATTCACCCCTCCACTTT
TRBD2	.	TRBV5-1	TRBJ2-1	CASSATRTSGRNNEQFF	TGCGCCAGCAGTGCGACCCGGACTAGCGGGAGGAATAATGAGCAGTTCTTC
.	.	TRBV19	TRBJ2-7	CASGTTGYEQYF	TGTGCCAGTGGTACCACGGGGTACGAGCAGTACTTC
TRBD2	many	TRBV5-1	TRBJ2-5	CASSPRSGGYQETQYF	TGCGCCAGCAGCCCACGTAGCGGGGGGTACCAAGAGACCCAGTACTTC
TRBD1	many	TRBV6-1	TRBJ2-7	CASSAGTGTPYEQYF	TGTGCCAGCAGTGCAGGGACAGGGACTCCCTACGAGCAGTACTTC
.	few	TRBV20-1	TRBJ1-5	CSASVGSDSNQPQHF	TGCAGTGCTAGTGTTGGTTCGGACAGCAATCAGCCCCAGCATTTT
TRBD2	few	TRBV7-2	TRBJ2-1	CASSFGASGGSNEQFF	TGTGCCAGCAGCTTCGGGGCCAGCGGGGGGTCCAATGAGCAGTTCTTC
TRBD1	.	TRBV20-1	TRBJ1-1	CSAPTGGGDSDTEAFF	TGCAGTGCCCCAACAGGGGGCGGGGATTCCGACACTGAAGCTTTCTTT
.	many	TRBV5-1	TRBJ2-7	CASSLGSSSYEQYF	TGCGCCAGCAGCTTGGGGAGTAGCTCCTACGAGCAGTACTTC
TRBD2	.	TRBV5-1	TRBJ2-1	CASSLWTSGLSYNEQFF	TGCGCCAGCAGCTTATGGACTAGCGGGCTATCCTACAATGAGCAGTTCTTC
.	.	TRBV9	TRBJ1-6	CASSVESVSSPLHF	TGTGCCAGCAGCGTAGAGTCAGTATCTTCACCCCTCCACTTT
TRBD1	few	TRBV15	TRBJ2-1	CATSLVTGHRNEQFF	TGTGCCACCAGCCTAGTGACAGGGCATCGCAATGAGCAGTTCTTC
TRBD2	few	TRBV27	TRBJ2-1	CATRGSSEQFF	TGTGCCACCCGCGGGAGCAGTGAGCAGTTCTTC
TRBD2	many	TRBV7-2	TRBJ2-7	CASSLARLAGGPYEQYF	TGTGCCAGCAGCTTAGCCCGACTAGCGGGGGGGCCCTACGAGCAGTACTTC
.	few	TRBV29-1	TRBJ2-2	CSVGTTNTGELFF	TGCAGCGTTGGGACAACGAACACCGGGGAGCTGTTTTTT
.	few	TRBV30	TRBJ2-1	CAWSPLGASQFF	TGTGCCTGGAGTCCCTTGGGGGCCTCCCAGTTCTTC
.	few	TRBV4-2	TRBJ1-1	CASSLNRRMNTEAFF	TGTGCCAGCAGCCTCAATCGGCGGATGAACACTGAAGCTTTCTTT
TRBD2	many	TRBV9	TRBJ2-1	CASSVVGSGSINEQFF	TGTGCCAGCAGCGTAGTAGGTAGCGGGAGTATCAATGAGCAGTTCTTC
TRBD2	many	TRBV3-1	TRBJ2-1	CASSQVDSGGQNEQFF	TGTGCCAGCAGCCAAGTCGATAGCGGGGGCCAAAATGAGCAGTTCTTC
.	few	TRBV18	TRBJ1-3	CASSPSTGNSGNTIYF	TGTGCCAGCTCACCATCTACAGGGAACTCTGGAAACACCATATATTTT
TRBD2	many	TRBV3-1	TRBJ2-1	CASSPKTSGRGSEQFF	TGTGCCAGCAGCCCTAAAACCAGCGGGAGGGGCAGTGAGCAGTTCTTC